The sequence of this TCR beta chain was determined in a study of STAT5B mutations in CD4+ large granular lymphocyte leukemia (dated by TCRdb to between 2021 and 2023). Concerning the study at large: Among healthy controls, the CDR3 'QG' motif was associated with a particular HLA allele. The TCRbeta repertoires of CD4+ T-cell large granular lymphocyte leukemia patients were compared with the TCRbeta repertoires of healthy blood donors. The purity of purified fractions was confirmed by flow cytometry on FACSCanto II or FACSVerse to exceed 95% among lymphocytes.

Broad study findings and their caveats: Compared with healthy CD4+ repertoires, CD4-sorted patient repertoires appeared more clonal, and this difference remained even after the putative leukemic clones were removed. Main leukemic clonotypes were private to each patient, although approximately 25% of the main leukemic clonotypes were found at low frequency in the non-leukemic repertoires of other patients. TRBV06-family usage was enriched among the top patient clones (8/27) compared with healthy controls (2/35). Data were not HLA-matched; higher clonality in CD4+ versus CD8+ T-LGLL could reflect the relatively small sample size.

The immunoSEQ assay at survey resolution was applied to genomic DNA for sequencing of TCRbeta rearrangements. As for the original processing: In the TCR sequencing data, the lowest productive clonotype frequency that could be detected was 2.59 x 10-5. Only productive TCRbeta rearrangements, meaning sequences that were complete and in-frame, were kept for the analyses. Simpson clonality, calculated in the immunoSEQ Analyzer version 3.0, was used as the measure of sample clonality. Clones were grouped by frequency into very rare, small, medium, large (1-20%) or hyperexpanded (>20%) categories. OLGA 1.2.3 estimated generation probabilities, VDJtools produced V-gene circos plots, VDJdb was queried for specificities, and GLIPH identified CDR3 motifs. TCRdb re-hosts the immuneACCESS table, in-frame sequences only. Its copies lack some clones; in the studies checked, an unresolved V gene accounts for under half of them, and the cause for the rest is not known. The V and J calls and clone size come from that table; D and trimming were worked out from the DNA. The sample contains over 30,000 clones, over 60% of them found a single time. Approximately 6.4% of the sample comes from the top ten.

Taken from cysteine to phenylalanine, the CDR3 has 14 residues. Just CDR3 DNA is preserved here, 42 bases in frame from base 1. CDR1 and CDR2 are drawn from the germline V gene: SGHRS, YFSETQ. The junction carries 13 bases between V and J, which are trimmed by 4 bases and 2 bases respectively. Note on this clone: Its antigen target is currently unknown. No base qualities exist here, and no much larger clone lies one base off it.

Healthy controls were 37 blood donors whose buffy coats came from the Finnish Red Cross blood service. All TCR-sequenced material derived from peripheral blood: patient blood samples and healthy donor buffy coats. Peripheral blood mononuclear cells were isolated by Ficoll-Hypaque gradient centrifugation. CD4+ cells were magnetically purified from the buffy coats of healthy controls. Genomic DNA was extracted using the Gentra Puregene Cell and Tissue kit, and a Qubit 2.0 fluorometer was used to quantify it. In this chain, TRBV5-1 is recombined with TRBJ2-7; the D gene cannot be named for sure. The sequencing input was CD4+ T cells from blood buffy coats. This TCR was sampled from a human donor in good health. The CDR3 region reads CASSAPDGPYEQYF. The nucleotide sequence is given as TGCGCCAGCAGCGCCCCAGACGGCCCCTACGAGCAGTACTTC.